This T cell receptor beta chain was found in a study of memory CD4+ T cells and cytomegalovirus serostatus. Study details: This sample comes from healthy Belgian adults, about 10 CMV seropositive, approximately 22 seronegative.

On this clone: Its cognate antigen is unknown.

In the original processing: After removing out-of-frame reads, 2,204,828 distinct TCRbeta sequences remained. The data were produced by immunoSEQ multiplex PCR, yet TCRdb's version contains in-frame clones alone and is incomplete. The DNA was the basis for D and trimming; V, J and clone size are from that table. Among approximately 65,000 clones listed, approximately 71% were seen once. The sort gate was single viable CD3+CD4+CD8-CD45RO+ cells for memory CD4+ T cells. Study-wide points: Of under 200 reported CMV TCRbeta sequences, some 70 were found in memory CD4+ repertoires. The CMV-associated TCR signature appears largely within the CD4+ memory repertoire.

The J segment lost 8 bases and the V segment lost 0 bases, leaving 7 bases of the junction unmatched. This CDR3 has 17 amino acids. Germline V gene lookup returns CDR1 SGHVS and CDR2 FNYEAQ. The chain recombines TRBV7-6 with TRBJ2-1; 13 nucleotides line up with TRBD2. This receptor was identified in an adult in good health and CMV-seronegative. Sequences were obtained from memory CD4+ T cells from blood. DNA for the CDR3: TGTGCCAGCAGCTTAGCGAGTACTAGCGGGAGGGCCCATGAGCAGTTCTTC. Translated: CASSLASTSGRAHEQFF.